The next 27 T cell receptor beta chains were all read from a single sample in a study of cytomegalovirus exposure and HLA in healthy donors. The data were produced by immunoSEQ multiplex PCR, yet TCRdb's version contains in-frame clones alone and is incomplete. The sample has tens of thousands of clones, 80% to 90% seen once. The sample was PBMCs. The receptors shown here come from a woman between 18 and 30 years old in good health and CMV-seropositive.

This clone is a singleton in its sample. The chain has TRBV30 and TRBJ2-3; maybe TRBD1 (5 bases). The CDR3 is made up of 17 amino acids. CDR1 and CDR2 (germline): GTSNPN, SVGIG (reference sequence). V gave up 0 bases and J gave up 2 bases, with 18 bases separating them. The CDR3 DNA is TGTGCCTGGAGTGTACAGCAGGGTCACAGATACACAGATACGCAGTATTTT. It encodes CAWSVQQGHRYTDTQYF.

The chain uses TRBV7-9 and TRBJ1-4; 7 positions match TRBD1. The CDR3 runs 13 residues. Germline-derived CDR1 and CDR2 are SEHNR and FQNEAQ (reference sequence). V lost 5 bases to trimming and J lost 13 bases; unmatched junction nucleotides: 10. CDR3 amino acids: CASSKPTGNRLFF. DNA for the CDR3: TGTGCCAGCAGCAAACCGACAGGGAATAGACTGTTTTTT.

The V and J genes are TRBV6-5 and TRBJ2-2; D possibly corresponds to TRBD1 (6 bases). Germline CDR1 reads MNHEY; CDR2 reads SVGAGI. CDR3 length: 14 amino acids. V was shortened by 4 bases and J by 6 bases, with 12 bases between the two germline ends. The DNA for the CDR3 is TGTGCCAGCAGTTTCGGGACACAGTCCGGGGAGCTGTTTTTT. Translating it yields CASSFGTQSGELFF.

This chain uses TRBV5-1 with TRBJ2-3; possibly TRBD2 for D (6 bases). CDR3 length equals 15 residues. Trimming took 0 bases from V and 1 from J, leaving 9 bases between them. Germline loops: CDR1 SGHRS, CDR2 YFSETQ. CDR3 residues: CASSLGQRGTDTQYF. CDR3 sequence (DNA): TGCGCCAGCAGCTTGGGACAGCGGGGCACAGATACGCAGTATTTT.

The chain employs TRBV10-2 and TRBJ1-2, with a weak D call TRBD1 (6 bases). Germline CDR1 WSHSY, CDR2 SAAADI. The CDR3 length is 14 residues. V lost 4 bases and J 1 base, leaving 10 bases between the germline ends. The CDR3 here is CASSVGQFNYGYTF. The CDR3 DNA sequence: TGCGCCAGCAGTGTGGGACAATTTAACTATGGCTACACCTTC.

The CDR3 DNA is TGTGCCAGCAGCCCCGGCACAGATACGCAGTATTTT. Protein sequence: CASSPGTDTQYF. The rearrangement joins TRBV13 to TRBJ2-3; D gene unclear. CDR1 and CDR2 (germline): PRHDT, FYEKMQ (reference sequence). The CDR3 totals 12 residues. The germline V and J ends were trimmed by 5 bases and 1 base, with 4 bases remaining between them.

The chain is built from TRBV4-1 and TRBJ1-6; unclear D gene. V was trimmed by 4 bases and J by 8 bases, leaving 18 bases between them. CDR3 length equals 16 residues. Per germline, CDR1 MGHRA and CDR2 YSYEKL. The CDR3 protein is CASSLSPSGYDSPLHF. DNA for the CDR3: TGCGCCAGCAGCCTAAGCCCCTCCGGGTACGATTCACCCCTCCACTTT.

This chain uses TRBV13 with TRBJ2-5; 15 bases match TRBD2. V dropped 5 bases and J dropped 5; count of bases not matched to a gene: 9. Germline loops: CDR1 PRHDT, CDR2 FYEKMQ (reference sequence). This CDR3 has 17 residues. CDR3: CASSPRTSGRARETQYF. DNA for the CDR3: TGTGCCAGCAGCCCGCGGACTAGCGGGAGGGCCCGGGAGACCCAGTACTTC.

The chain couples TRBV6-5 to TRBJ2-1, with 12 bases aligning to TRBD2. Losses at the gene ends were 7 bases for V and 3 bases for J; bases not matched to a gene: 1. CDR3 size: 14 residues. The germline gives CDR1 MNHEY, CDR2 SVGAGI. CDR3 protein: CASKTSGGYNEQFF. As DNA, the CDR3 is TGTGCCAGCAAGACTAGCGGGGGCTACAATGAGCAGTTCTTC.

The chain has TRBV6-6 and TRBJ1-3; D may be TRBD1 (6 bases). The germline V gene has CDR1 MNHNY and CDR2 SVGAGI (reference sequence). The CDR3 loop spans 15 amino acids. The V gene lost 8 bases and the J gene lost 0 bases, with 14 bases spanning the gap. CDR3 protein: CASGPDSNSGNTIYF. In nucleotides, the CDR3 is TGTGCCAGCGGACCGGACAGCAACTCTGGAAACACCATATATTTT.

The rearrangement uses TRBV9 and TRBJ1-1; D call uncertain. Trimming removed 3 bases from V and 6 bases from J, with 15 bases in between. The CDR3 loop spans 14 amino acids. CDR1 and CDR2 from the germline V gene are SGDLS and YYNGEE. CDR3 coding DNA: TGTGCCAGCAGCGGCGGCGGCTCAATATCTGAAGCTTTCTTT. This codes for CASSGGGSISEAFF.

This chain connects TRBV7-8 to TRBJ1-1, with TRBD1 identical over 7 bases. CDR1 and CDR2 (germline): SGHVS, FQNEAQ. The CDR3 is 16 residues long. The V and J ends lost 5 bases and 7 bases, in that order; junction bases with no gene match: 16. The chain's CDR3 is CASSPRTGKLVYEAFF. In DNA, the CDR3 is TGTGCCAGCAGCCCCCGGACAGGCAAATTAGTTTATGAAGCTTTCTTT.

This chain links TRBV5-5 with TRBJ1-6, with 7 bases aligning to TRBD1. Trimming at V came to 2 bases and at J to 8 bases, leaving 1 base not matched to a gene. The CDR3 covers 13 residues. CDR1 is SGHKS, CDR2 YYEKEE, per germline (reference sequence). DNA for the CDR3: TGTGCCAGCAGCTTTACAGGGGATTCACCCCTCCACTTT. Its translation is CASSFTGDSPLHF.

This chain joins TRBV7-8 and TRBJ2-7, with 11 bases matching TRBD2. Germline CDR1 reads SGHVS; CDR2 reads FQNEAQ. V lost 4 bases, J lost 2 bases, and 7 bases stayed unmatched. The CDR3 has 16 amino acids. The CDR3, as DNA: TGTGCCAGCAGCTCCGGGACTAGCGGCCTCCCCTACGAGCAGTACTTC. Translating it yields CASSSGTSGLPYEQYF.

The rearrangement joins TRBV7-9 to TRBJ2-7; TRBD2 aligns across 13 bases. Per germline, CDR1 SEHNR and CDR2 FQNEAQ (reference sequence). This CDR3 is 15 amino acids long. V lost 5 bases to trimming and J lost 7 bases; unmatched junction nucleotides: 8. CDR3 in DNA: TGTGCCAGCAGCCCCGGACTAGCGGGAGTAGGGGAGCAGTACTTC. Protein: CASSPGLAGVGEQYF.

The rearrangement links TRBV15 to TRBJ1-1; 9 bases are a match to TRBD1. Germline trimming cut 3 bases from V and 6 bases from J; bases unmatched to any gene: 8. The CDR3 extends over 15 amino acids. Germline values: CDR1 LNHNV, CDR2 YYDKDF (reference sequence). Here the CDR3 reads CATSSPDRGRAEAFF. The CDR3 DNA is TGTGCCACCAGCAGCCCGGACAGGGGAAGGGCTGAAGCTTTCTTT.

This clone was counted once. The chain employs TRBV4-1 and TRBJ1-1, with TRBD1 as a possible D gene (6 bases). Trimming cost V 4 bases and J 5 bases, with 20 bases left between them. The CDR3 totals 16 residues. The germline gives CDR1 MGHRA, CDR2 YSYEKL. CDR3 sequence: CASSPDSEDGFTEAFF. CDR3 coding DNA: TGCGCCAGCAGCCCGGACAGCGAAGATGGGTTTACTGAAGCTTTCTTT.

The rearrangement joins TRBV18 to TRBJ2-2; 7 positions agree with TRBD2. This CDR3 has 16 amino acids. J gave up 7 bases and V 3 bases, and 11 bases lay outside the gene matches. From germline, CDR1 is KGHSH and CDR2 LQKENI. The CDR3 reads CASSPLTGGGNGELFF. CDR3 nucleotides: TGTGCCAGCTCACCTCTGACGGGAGGAGGCAACGGGGAGCTGTTTTTT.

V is TRBV5-1 and J is TRBJ2-3; 9 bases fit TRBD2. The trim removed 2 bases at V and 2 bases at J, leaving 6 bases unmatched. Looked up from germline, CDR1 is SGHRS and CDR2 is YFSETQ. This CDR3 has 16 residues. Written as DNA, the CDR3 is TGCGCCAGCAGCTTAAGCGGGGGGATGTTCACAGATACGCAGTATTTT. Protein: CASSLSGGMFTDTQYF.

V and J are TRBV11-1 and TRBJ2-1; possible D gene TRBD2, 7 bases. The V and J ends lost 1 base and 3 bases respectively, with 10 bases between them. This CDR3 region has 15 residues. Germline V CDR1 and CDR2: SGHAT, FQDESV (reference sequence). The CDR3, as DNA: TGTGCCAGCAGCTTAGAGGGGGGGAACTACAATGAGCAGTTCTTC. Its protein is CASSLEGGNYNEQFF.

V and J are TRBV11-3 and TRBJ2-3; 8 positions agree with TRBD1. J gave up 0 bases and V 5 bases, and 4 bases lay outside the gene matches. The CDR3 length is 15 residues. Germline CDR1 reads SGHNT; CDR2 reads YENEEA. The CDR3 is CASSRRTGSTDTQYF. In nucleotides, the CDR3 is TGTGCCAGCAGCCGAAGGACAGGGAGCACAGATACGCAGTATTTT.

The V gene is TRBV5-4, the J gene TRBJ2-1; no clear D gene. This CDR3 region has 9 residues. Germline CDR1 and CDR2: SGHNT and YYREEE (reference sequence). The CDR3 loop reads CDRINEQFF. CDR3 bases: TGTGACAGAATAAATGAGCAGTTCTTC.

V usage is TRBV11-2 and J usage is TRBJ2-5; 12 bases agree with TRBD1. V gave up 5 bases and J gave up 5 bases; unmatched junction bases: 12. CDR1 SGHAT and CDR2 FQNNGV come from the germline V gene. This CDR3 comprises 17 residues. The CDR3, as DNA: TGTGCCAGCAGCCTAACGCCGGGACAGGGGGCCTGGGAGACCCAGTACTTC. Translated, it gives CASSLTPGQGAWETQYF. Full variable domain (outside the CDR3, taken from reference TRBV11-2 and TRBJ2-5): EAGVAQSPRYKIIEKRQSVAFWCNPISGHATLYWYQQILGQGPKLLIQFQNNGVVDDSQLPKDRFSAERLKGVDSTLKIQPAKLEDSAVYLCASSLTPGQGAWETQYFGPGTRLLVL.

This chain uses TRBV6-5 with TRBJ2-7; D remains unclear. This CDR3 has 12 amino acids. The germline V gene encodes CDR1 MNHEY and CDR2 SVGAGI. V was shortened by 5 bases and J by 2 bases, with 7 bases between the two germline ends. In DNA, the CDR3 is TGTGCCAGCAGTACATCCCCCTACGAGCAGTACTTC. Translating it yields CASSTSPYEQYF.

This clone was observed once. The chain combines TRBV14 with TRBJ2-5; 8 positions match TRBD2. The CDR3 has 15 residues. Germline V lookup: CDR1 SGHDN, CDR2 FVKESK. V gave up 4 bases and J gave up 5 bases; unmatched junction bases: 9. The CDR3 protein is CASSPESGRGETQYF. The CDR3 coding sequence is TGTGCCAGCAGCCCAGAAAGCGGGAGAGGCGAGACCCAGTACTTC.

The chain carries TRBV28 and TRBJ1-4; D possibly corresponds to TRBD1 (6 bases). This CDR3 is built from 14 residues. CDR1 and CDR2 from the germline V gene are MDHEN and SYDVKM. Between the trimmed V and J ends, which lost 6 bases and 6 bases, there was a span of 14 bases. This chain's CDR3 is CASSQPQGYEKLFF. DNA of the CDR3: TGTGCCAGCAGCCAGCCCCAGGGGTATGAAAAACTGTTTTTT.

The chain couples TRBV6-5 to TRBJ2-7; maybe TRBD1 (5 bases). Trimming left V 7 bases short and J 3 bases short, with 13 bases between. This CDR3 is 13 amino acids long. CDR1 is MNHEY, CDR2 SVGAGI, per germline. CDR3 DNA sequence: TGTGCCAGCATATCACAGGCGTGCTACGAGCAGTACTTC. Translated, it gives CASISQACYEQYF.